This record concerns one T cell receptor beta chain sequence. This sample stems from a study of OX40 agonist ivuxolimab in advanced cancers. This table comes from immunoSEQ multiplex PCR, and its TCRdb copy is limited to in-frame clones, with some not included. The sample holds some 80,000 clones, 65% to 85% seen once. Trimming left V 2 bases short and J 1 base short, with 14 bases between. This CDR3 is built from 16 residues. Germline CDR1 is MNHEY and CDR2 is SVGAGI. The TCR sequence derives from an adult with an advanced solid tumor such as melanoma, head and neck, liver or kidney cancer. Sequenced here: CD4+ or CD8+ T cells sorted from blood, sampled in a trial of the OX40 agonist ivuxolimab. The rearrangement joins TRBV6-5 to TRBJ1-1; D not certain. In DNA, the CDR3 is TGTGCCAGCAGTTACCGAGGAGGTACGGGGAACACTGAAGCTTTCTTT. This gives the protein CASSYRGGTGNTEAFF.